One sample yielded the 31 T cell receptor beta chains listed below, sequenced in a study of shared clonotypes between healthy human individuals. Clones were sequenced by immunoSEQ multiplex PCR, and TCRdb holds only the in-frame ones, with some missing. The table lists hundreds of thousands of clones, roughly 70% of them singletons. The sequenced sample was memory CD4+ T cells sorted from blood. This sample's subset: CD45RA-negative fraction. These receptors were obtained from a woman in her 30s in good health.

The chain recombines TRBV28 with TRBJ2-3, with D perhaps matching TRBD1 (6 bases). The CDR3 spans 14 residues. Germline V gene sequence: CDR1 MDHEN, CDR2 SYDVKM. Trimming shortened V by 7 bases and J by 2 bases, and 13 bases separated the two germline ends. DNA for the CDR3: TGTGCCAGCACTGGCAGGGGAACCACAGATACGCAGTATTTT. It specifies CASTGRGTTDTQYF.

The gene calls are TRBV6-4 and TRBJ1-5, with TRBD1 matching 8 bases. This CDR3 contains 15 residues. The V gene's germline CDR1 is MRHNA and CDR2 SNTAGT. V dropped 5 bases and J dropped 4; count of bases not matched to a gene: 7. In DNA form, the CDR3 reads TGTGCCAGCAGTTCTTATACAGGGGGAAATCAGCCCCAGCATTTT. It is translated as CASSSYTGGNQPQHF.

The chain employs TRBV5-4 and TRBJ1-1, with TRBD1 matching over 10 bases. The CDR3 has 16 residues. Germline V gene lookup returns CDR1 SGHNT and CDR2 YYREEE (reference sequence). The junction had 10 bases not matched to a gene; V was cut back by 0 bases and J by 8 bases. The CDR3 sequence: CASSLVSGTGDTEAFF. The CDR3 region has the DNA TGTGCCAGCAGCTTGGTATCTGGGACAGGGGATACGGAAGCTTTCTTT.

On this clone: Other DNA variants within this sample encode the same CDR3. The V gene is TRBV6-6, the J gene TRBJ2-7; 9 bases agree with TRBD1. This CDR3 region has 15 residues. CDR1 and CDR2 from the germline V gene are MNHNY and SVGAGI (reference sequence). V dropped 0 bases and J dropped 2; count of bases not matched to a gene: 2. CDR3 region: CASSYSGTGTYEQYF. The CDR3 DNA sequence: TGTGCCAGCAGTTACTCCGGGACAGGGACCTACGAGCAGTACTTC.

This clone was detected only once. This rearrangement joins TRBV5-5 to TRBJ2-5; 13 nucleotides line up with TRBD2. V was clipped by 0 bases and J by 5 bases; unmatched bases: 1. The V gene's germline CDR1 is SGHKS and CDR2 YYEKEE (reference sequence). The CDR3 totals 15 residues. CDR3 coding DNA: TGTGCCAGCAGCTTGGGACTAGCGGGAGGTGAGACCCAGTACTTC. Translating it yields CASSLGLAGGETQYF.

This clone was seen once. The chain couples TRBV28 to TRBJ2-7, with a possible D match to TRBD2 (6 bases). This CDR3 is built from 14 residues. Germline values: CDR1 MDHEN, CDR2 SYDVKM. The V gene lost 3 bases and the J gene lost 4 bases, with 13 bases spanning the gap. In nucleotides, the CDR3 is TGTGCCAGCAGTTTTGGCGGGGTTAAGTACGAGCAGTACTTC. Its translation: CASSFGGVKYEQYF.

The chain joins TRBV9 to TRBJ2-3; D is possibly TRBD2 (5 bases). CDR1 is SGDLS and CDR2 is YYNGEE in the germline V gene. CDR3 size: 15 residues. The V and J ends lost 2 bases and 7 bases respectively, with 17 bases between them. DNA of the CDR3: TGTGCCAGCAGCGTTCTAACGGGGTTCCCCTATACGCAGTATTTT. Its translation: CASSVLTGFPYTQYF.

This clone has just a few counts. The CDR3 loop is CASSLAGNFEQFF. The CDR3 region has the DNA TGTGCCAGCAGCTTAGCGGGTAACTTTGAGCAGTTCTTC. This chain links TRBV11-1 with TRBJ2-1; D not certain. CDR1 SGHAT and CDR2 FQDESV come from the germline V gene (reference sequence). V lost 0 bases and J 9 bases, leaving 9 bases between the germline ends. The CDR3 length is 13 residues. The full variable domain, in which reference TRBV11-1 and TRBJ2-1 provide the parts outside the CDR3, is EAEVAQSPRYKITEKSQAVAFWCDPISGHATLYWYRQILGQGPELLVQFQDESVVDDSQLPKDRFSAERLKGVDSTLKIQPAELGDSAMYLCASSLAGNFEQFFGPGTRLTVL.

On this clone itself: A much larger clone lies one base from this, so it may be a read error. The chain carries TRBV7-3 and TRBJ1-1; D gene ambiguous. Trimming pared 2 bases from V and 1 base from J, leaving 8 bases between. CDR1 and CDR2 from the germline V gene are SGHTA and FQGTGA. The CDR3 contains 14 residues. The CDR3 sequence is CASSLGGRNTEAFF. The CDR3 DNA reads TGTGCCAGCAGCTTAGGCGGGAGGAACACTGAAGCTTTCTTT.

The chain's CDR3 is CASSGSGTSDPGELFF. DNA for the CDR3: TGTGCCAGCAGTGGGTCAGGGACTAGCGATCCCGGGGAGCTGTTTTTT. The rearrangement links TRBV6-4 to TRBJ2-2, with 10 bases aligning to TRBD2. The CDR3 length is 16 residues. V was pared by 4 bases and J by 6 bases, with 8 bases of the junction left unmatched. CDR1 and CDR2 (germline): MRHNA, SNTAGT.

This clone occurred once. V gene TRBV4-2 combines with J gene TRBJ1-4; D is unclear. CDR3 size: 13 residues. Germline V lookup: CDR1 LGHNA, CDR2 YNFKEQ. Trimming cost V 0 bases and J 14 bases, with 13 bases left between them. DNA for the CDR3: TGTGCCAGCAGCCAAGATATTCGGACCCCGCTGTTTTTT. This gives the protein CASSQDIRTPLFF.

V and J are TRBV19 and TRBJ2-2; 8 positions match TRBD2. Trimming took 5 bases from V and 2 from J; bases not matched to a gene: 7. There are 16 residues in the CDR3. From germline, CDR1 is LNHDA and CDR2 SQIVND (reference sequence). DNA of the CDR3: TGTGCCAGTAGTTGGGTAGCGGGATCAAACACCGGGGAGCTGTTTTTT. Translating it yields CASSWVAGSNTGELFF.

The chain recombines TRBV14 with TRBJ2-7; 10 positions agree with TRBD1. The CDR3 is made up of 16 amino acids. Germline values: CDR1 SGHDN, CDR2 FVKESK. J was trimmed by 5 bases and V by 3 bases; bases with no gene match: 10. The CDR3 sequence: CASSQPYRDRGHEQYF. CDR3 DNA sequence: TGTGCCAGCAGCCAGCCCTATCGGGACAGGGGACACGAGCAGTACTTC. The variable domain in full, with the rest retrieved from reference TRBV14 and TRBJ2-7, is EAGVTQFPSHSVIEKGQTVTLRCDPISGHDNLYWYRRVMGKEIKFLLHFVKESKQDESGMPNNRFLAERTGGTYSTLKVQPAELEDSGVYFCASSQPYRDRGHEQYFGPGTRLTVT.

The rearrangement uses TRBV28 and TRBJ1-2; D unclear. The V end was cut by 5 bases, the J end by 0 bases, with 10 bases between. The CDR3 has 14 amino acids. Germline V gene sequence: CDR1 MDHEN, CDR2 SYDVKM. The CDR3 loop is CASSPYRSNYGYTF. The CDR3 DNA reads TGTGCCAGCAGTCCCTATAGGTCTAACTATGGCTACACCTTC.

This clone was recorded once. The chain carries TRBV7-9 and TRBJ2-1, with D possibly TRBD2 on 6 matching bases. The CDR3 totals 15 residues. Trimming removed 7 bases at V and 5 bases at J, with 18 bases between. Per the germline V gene, CDR1 is SEHNR and CDR2 is FQNEAQ (reference sequence). Here the CDR3 reads CASTLSAGGNNEQFF. CDR3 sequence (DNA): TGTGCCAGCACCCTAAGTGCCGGGGGAAACAATGAGCAGTTCTTC.

CDR3 sequence: CASSSGDGTDTQYF. In DNA form, the CDR3 reads TGTGCCAGCAGCTCGGGAGATGGCACAGATACGCAGTATTTT. V gene TRBV6-1 combines with J gene TRBJ2-3; D is perhaps TRBD2 (6 bases). Germline CDR1 MNHNS, CDR2 SASEGT. Trimming stripped 6 bases from V and 1 base from J, with 11 bases between. This CDR3 has 14 amino acids.

The genes are TRBV2 and TRBJ1-3; the match to TRBD1 covers 8 bases. CDR3 length: 15 residues. The junction had 12 bases not matched to a gene; V was cut back by 7 bases and J by 7 bases. CDR1 and CDR2 from the germline V gene are SNHLY and FYNNEI. In nucleotides, the CDR3 is TGTGCCAGCAAGGTCGACACAGGGGGAGGGAACACCATATATTTT. This translates into CASKVDTGGGNTIYF.

The CDR3 spells CASSYATYNEQFF. The CDR3 DNA is TGTGCCAGCAGCTACGCAACCTACAATGAGCAGTTCTTC. The V call is TRBV11-2, the J call TRBJ2-1; D is unclear. The V gene's germline CDR1 is SGHAT and CDR2 FQNNGV. This CDR3 has 13 amino acids. V lost 4 bases, J lost 2 bases, and 6 bases lay in between.

This clone was seen repeatedly, ten times or more. The chain is built from TRBV11-2 and TRBJ2-1; 7 bases are a match to TRBD1. Germline values: CDR1 SGHAT, CDR2 FQNNGV. The CDR3 length is 15 residues. V was pared by 6 bases and J by 8 bases, with 13 bases of the junction left unmatched. CDR3 DNA sequence: TGTGCCAGCAGTCCCCAAAGGGACAGTATGCATGAGCAGTTCTTC. It encodes CASSPQRDSMHEQFF.

This clone was seen repeatedly, ten times or more. The chain uses TRBV5-5 and TRBJ2-5, with D unclear. The CDR3 sequence is 13 residues long. The V and J ends lost 1 base and 3 bases respectively, with 7 bases between them. Germline CDR1 reads SGHKS; CDR2 reads YYEKEE (reference sequence). The CDR3 DNA reads TGTGCCAGCAGCTTGTTGGGAAAAGAGACCCAGTACTTC. This codes for CASSLLGKETQYF.

The chain employs TRBV20-1 and TRBJ2-4, with TRBD1 identical over 7 bases. With 5 bases clipped from V and 15 bases from J, the junction kept 7 bases outside the gene matches. Germline assignment: CDR1 DFQATT and CDR2 SNEGSKA (reference sequence). The CDR3 loop spans 10 amino acids. CDR3 DNA sequence: TGCAGTGCTTTACGGGACAGACGGTACTTC. This sequence encodes CSALRDRRYF.

The gene calls are TRBV11-2 and TRBJ2-3; D is perhaps TRBD2 (6 bases). V was trimmed by 6 bases and J by 4 bases, leaving 17 bases between them. The germline V gene encodes CDR1 SGHAT and CDR2 FQNNGV. The CDR3 is 15 residues long. CDR3 loop: CASRGGRVGADTQYF. The CDR3 nucleotides are TGTGCCAGCAGGGGAGGCAGGGTTGGAGCAGATACGCAGTATTTT.

V usage is TRBV5-1 and J usage is TRBJ2-5, with D possibly called TRBD1 or TRBD2 (5 bases each). The CDR3 has 14 amino acids. Germline CDR1 reads SGHRS; CDR2 reads YFSETQ. Deletions cut 3 bases from V and 1 base from J, with 10 bases between. This chain's CDR3 is CASSWGTVQETQYF. CDR3 sequence (DNA): TGCGCCAGCAGCTGGGGGACGGTCCAAGAGACCCAGTACTTC.

V usage is TRBV18 and J usage is TRBJ2-2; D possibly uses TRBD1 or TRBD2 (5 bases each). Looked up from germline, CDR1 is KGHSH and CDR2 is LQKENI. CDR3 length: 16 amino acids. Trimming removed 4 bases at V and 5 bases at J, with 17 bases between. CDR3 amino acids: CASSRSGRRGTGELFF. DNA for the CDR3: TGTGCCAGCTCACGGTCGGGACGACGAGGGACCGGGGAGCTGTTTTTT.

The chain has TRBV6-1 and TRBJ2-3; 11 positions agree with TRBD2. The CDR3 is 13 amino acids. V gave up 6 bases and J gave up 8 bases; unmatched junction bases: 4. CDR1 and CDR2 (germline): MNHNS, SASEGT. The CDR3 DNA reads TGTGCCAGCAGCGAGGGACTAGCGGCTACGCAGTATTTT. It is translated as CASSEGLAATQYF.

J is TRBJ2-7 and V is TRBV4-2; 8 bases are a match to TRBD2. CDR3 length: 16 amino acids. The germline V gene has CDR1 LGHNA and CDR2 YNFKEQ. V trimming: 0 bases; J trimming: 4 bases; junction bases outside the gene matches: 8. DNA for the CDR3: TGTGCCAGCAGCCAAGAGGCAGCGGGAGTGGGGTACGAGCAGTACTTC. The encoded protein is CASSQEAAGVGYEQYF.

The V gene is TRBV6-1, the J gene TRBJ2-7; no clear D. Germline values: CDR1 MNHNS, CDR2 SASEGT. The V gene lost 5 bases and the J gene lost 3 bases, with 14 bases spanning the gap. The CDR3 extends over 14 amino acids. CDR3 amino acids: CASSLQSTLYEQYF. CDR3 bases: TGTGCCAGCAGTTTACAGTCTACTCTCTACGAGCAGTACTTC.

V usage is TRBV5-1 and J usage is TRBJ2-3; no clear D gene. The CDR3 contains 15 residues. V lost 0 bases, J lost 0 bases, and 8 bases lay in between. The germline CDR1 and CDR2 sequences are SGHRS and YFSETQ. The CDR3: CASSLVEPSTDTQYF. CDR3 DNA: TGCGCCAGCAGCTTGGTGGAGCCAAGCACAGATACGCAGTATTTT.

V and J are TRBV7-9 and TRBJ1-4, with a weak D call TRBD1 (6 bases). Looked up from germline, CDR1 is SEHNR and CDR2 is FQNEAQ (reference sequence). The CDR3 sequence is 14 residues long. V dropped 4 bases and J dropped 4 bases, with 10 bases sitting between them. The CDR3 sequence: CASSSPGDNEKLFF. The CDR3 nucleotides are TGTGCCAGCAGCTCTCCAGGGGATAATGAAAAACTGTTTTTT.

This chain links TRBV4-2 with TRBJ2-3; TRBD2 aligns across 16 bases. Looked up from germline, CDR1 is LGHNA and CDR2 is YNFKEQ. This CDR3 contains 20 residues. Trimming cost V 4 bases and J 3 bases; bases outside gene matches: 13. In nucleotides, the CDR3 is TGTGCCAGCAGCCTCGGAGGAGGGACTAGCGGGAGGGCCGGGACAGATACGCAGTATTTT. It translates to CASSLGGGTSGRAGTDTQYF.

The chain is built from TRBV5-4 and TRBJ2-5, with D tentatively TRBD1 or TRBD2 (5 bases each). The CDR3 is made up of 15 amino acids. Germline V gene sequence: CDR1 SGHNT, CDR2 YYREEE (reference sequence). V gave up 3 bases and J gave up 3 bases, with 15 bases separating them. CDR3 residues: CASSSDRGRKETQYF. The CDR3 DNA reads TGTGCCAGCAGCTCAGACAGAGGGAGAAAAGAGACCCAGTACTTC.